This TCR beta chain was recorded in a study of beta chain features in type 1 diabetes. Study details: The samples had 107,917,701 sorted cells examined in all.

Germline CDR1 is MNHEY and CDR2 is SMNVEV (reference sequence). Trimming took 6 bases from V and 5 from J, leaving 19 bases between them. This CDR3 has 16 residues. Expressed TCRB transcripts were sequenced after all isolated RNA was converted to cDNA. The protocol was immunoSEQ multiplex PCR, while the TCRdb copy is restricted to in-frame clones and leaves out a portion. The profile shows about 130,000 clones, about 9.2% of them singletons. Sequencing was performed on central memory CD4+ T cells from blood. The rearrangement uses TRBV27 and TRBJ2-2; D is possibly TRBD2 (7 bases). The TCR sequence derives from a man between 18 and 29 years old in good health. CDR3 bases: TGTGCCAGCAGCCCCGGGGGGCAGGGATGGACCGGGGAGCTGTTTTTT. Amino acids: CASSPGGQGWTGELFF.